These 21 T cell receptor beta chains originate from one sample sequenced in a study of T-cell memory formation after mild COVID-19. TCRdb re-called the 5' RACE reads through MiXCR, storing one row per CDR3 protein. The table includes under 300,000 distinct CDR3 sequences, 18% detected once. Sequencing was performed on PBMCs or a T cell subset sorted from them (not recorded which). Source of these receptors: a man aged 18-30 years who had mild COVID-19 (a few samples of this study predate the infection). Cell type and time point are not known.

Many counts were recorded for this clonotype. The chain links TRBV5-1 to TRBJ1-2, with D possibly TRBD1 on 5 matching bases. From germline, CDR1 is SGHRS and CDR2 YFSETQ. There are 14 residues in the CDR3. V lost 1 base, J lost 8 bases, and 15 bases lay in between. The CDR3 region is CASSLSGYGQGYTF. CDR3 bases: TGCGCCAGCAGCTTGTCAGGGTATGGTCAAGGCTACACCTTC.

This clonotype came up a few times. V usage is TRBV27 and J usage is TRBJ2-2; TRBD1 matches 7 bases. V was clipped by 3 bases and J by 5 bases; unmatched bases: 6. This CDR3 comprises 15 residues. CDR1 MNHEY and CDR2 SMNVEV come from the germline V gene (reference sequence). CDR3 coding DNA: TGTGCCAGCAGTTTCGAGGGGGCGTTGACCGGGGAGCTGTTTTTT. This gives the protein CASSFEGALTGELFF.

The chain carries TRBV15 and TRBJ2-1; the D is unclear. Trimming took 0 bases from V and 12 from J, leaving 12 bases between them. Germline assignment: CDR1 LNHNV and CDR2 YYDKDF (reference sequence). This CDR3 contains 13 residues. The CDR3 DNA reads TGTGCCACCAGCAGAGATCGGCCAGAGGCGCAGTTCTTC. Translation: CATSRDRPEAQFF.

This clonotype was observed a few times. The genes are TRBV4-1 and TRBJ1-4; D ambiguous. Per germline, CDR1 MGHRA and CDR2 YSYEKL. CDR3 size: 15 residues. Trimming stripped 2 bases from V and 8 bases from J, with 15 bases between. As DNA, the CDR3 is TGCGCCAGCAGCCAAATGGGTGGAAAGGGCGAAAAACTGTTTTTT. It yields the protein CASSQMGGKGEKLFF.

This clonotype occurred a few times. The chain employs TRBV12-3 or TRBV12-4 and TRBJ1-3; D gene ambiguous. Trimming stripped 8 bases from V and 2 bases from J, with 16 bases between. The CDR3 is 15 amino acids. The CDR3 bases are TGTGCCAGCTTCCTTTCGGGGAGAGCTGGAAACACCATATATTTT. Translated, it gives CASFLSGRAGNTIYF.

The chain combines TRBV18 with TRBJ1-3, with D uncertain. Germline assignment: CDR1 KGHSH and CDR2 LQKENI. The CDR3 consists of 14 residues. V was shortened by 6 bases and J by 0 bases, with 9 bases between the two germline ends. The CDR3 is CASSTSASGNTIYF. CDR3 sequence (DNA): TGTGCCAGCTCGACCTCTGCCTCTGGAAACACCATATATTTT.

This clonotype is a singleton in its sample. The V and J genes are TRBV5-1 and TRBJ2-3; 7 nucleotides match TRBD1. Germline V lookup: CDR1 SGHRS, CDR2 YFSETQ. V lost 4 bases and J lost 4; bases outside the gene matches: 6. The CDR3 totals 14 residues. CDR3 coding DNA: TGCGCCAGCAGCACGGAGCAGGGGGCAGATACGCAGTATTTT. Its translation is CASSTEQGADTQYF.

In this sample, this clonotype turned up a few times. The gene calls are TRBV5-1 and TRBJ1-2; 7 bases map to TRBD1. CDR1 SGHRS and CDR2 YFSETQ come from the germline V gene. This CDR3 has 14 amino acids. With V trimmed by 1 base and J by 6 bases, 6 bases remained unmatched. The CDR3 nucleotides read TGCGCCAGCAGCTTGTCACAGGGGATTGATGGCTACACCTTC. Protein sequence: CASSLSQGIDGYTF.

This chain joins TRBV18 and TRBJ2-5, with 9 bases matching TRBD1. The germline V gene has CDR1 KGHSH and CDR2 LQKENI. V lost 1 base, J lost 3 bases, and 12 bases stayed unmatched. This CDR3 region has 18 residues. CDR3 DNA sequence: TGTGCCAGCTCACCACAACAGGGGGCTCTCGGCCTTGAAGAGACCCAGTACTTC. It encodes CASSPQQGALGLEETQYF.

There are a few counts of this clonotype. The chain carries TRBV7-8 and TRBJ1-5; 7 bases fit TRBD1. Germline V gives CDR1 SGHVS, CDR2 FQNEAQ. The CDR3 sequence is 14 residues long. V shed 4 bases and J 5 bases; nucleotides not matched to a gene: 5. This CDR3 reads CASSSGQPHQPQHF. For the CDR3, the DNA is TGTGCCAGCAGCTCGGGACAGCCACATCAGCCCCAGCATTTT.

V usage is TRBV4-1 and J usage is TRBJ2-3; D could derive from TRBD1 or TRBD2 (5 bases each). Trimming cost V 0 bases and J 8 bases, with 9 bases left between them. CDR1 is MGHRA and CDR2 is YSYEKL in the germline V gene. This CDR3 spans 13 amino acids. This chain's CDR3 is CASSQDRDVTQYF. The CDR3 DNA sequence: TGCGCCAGCAGCCAAGATAGGGACGTTACGCAGTATTTT.

The CDR3 reads CASREGQPTGNTEAFF. The CDR3 DNA sequence: TGTGCCAGCAGGGAAGGACAGCCGACAGGGAACACTGAAGCTTTCTTT. The rearrangement links TRBV12-3 or TRBV12-4 to TRBJ1-1; TRBD1 might be the D (6 bases). The CDR3 runs 16 residues. The germline V and J ends were trimmed by 6 bases and 1 base, with 18 bases remaining between them.

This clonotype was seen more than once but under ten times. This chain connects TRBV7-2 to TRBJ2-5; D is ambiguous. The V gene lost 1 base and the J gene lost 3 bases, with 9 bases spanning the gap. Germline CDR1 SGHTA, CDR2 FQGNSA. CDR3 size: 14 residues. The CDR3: CASSLDQKKETQYF. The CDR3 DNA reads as TGTGCCAGCAGCTTAGACCAAAAGAAAGAGACCCAGTACTTC.

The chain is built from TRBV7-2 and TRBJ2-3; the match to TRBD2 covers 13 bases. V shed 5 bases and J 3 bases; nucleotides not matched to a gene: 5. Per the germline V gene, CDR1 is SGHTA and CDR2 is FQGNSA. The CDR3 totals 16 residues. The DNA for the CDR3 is TGTGCCAGCAGCCCTGGACTAGCGGGGGCGACAGATACGCAGTATTTT. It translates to CASSPGLAGATDTQYF.

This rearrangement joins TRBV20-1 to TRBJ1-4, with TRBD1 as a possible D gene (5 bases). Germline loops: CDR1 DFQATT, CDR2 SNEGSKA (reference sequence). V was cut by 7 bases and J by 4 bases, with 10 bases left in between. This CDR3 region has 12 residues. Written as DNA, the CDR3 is TGCAGTGTGAAGGGGTATAATGAAAAACTGTTTTTT. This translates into CSVKGYNEKLFF.

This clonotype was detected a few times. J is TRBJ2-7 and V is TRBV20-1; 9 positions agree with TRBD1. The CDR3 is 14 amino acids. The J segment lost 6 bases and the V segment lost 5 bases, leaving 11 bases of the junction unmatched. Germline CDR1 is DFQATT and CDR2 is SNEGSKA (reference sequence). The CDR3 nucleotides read TGCAGTGCTCGTCCGGGACAGGGATCGTCCGAGCAGTACTTC. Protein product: CSARPGQGSSEQYF.

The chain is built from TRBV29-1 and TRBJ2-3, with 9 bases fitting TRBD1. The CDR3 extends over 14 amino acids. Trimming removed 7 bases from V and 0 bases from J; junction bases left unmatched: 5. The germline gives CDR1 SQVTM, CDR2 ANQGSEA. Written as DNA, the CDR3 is TGCAGCGACCGCGGACAGGGGAGCACAGATACGCAGTATTTT. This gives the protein CSDRGQGSTDTQYF.

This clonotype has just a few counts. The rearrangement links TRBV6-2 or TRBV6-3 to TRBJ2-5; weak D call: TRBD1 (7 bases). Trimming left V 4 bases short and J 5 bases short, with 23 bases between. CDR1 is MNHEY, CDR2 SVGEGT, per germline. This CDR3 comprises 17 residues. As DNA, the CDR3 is TGTGCCAGCAGTTTCACCCCCGGGACCAGGGGGGAGGAGACCCAGTACTTC. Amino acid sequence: CASSFTPGTRGEETQYF.

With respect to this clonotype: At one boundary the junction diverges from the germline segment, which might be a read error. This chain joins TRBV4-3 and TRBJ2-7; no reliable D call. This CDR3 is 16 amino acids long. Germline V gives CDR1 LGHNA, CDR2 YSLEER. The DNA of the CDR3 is TGCGCCAGCAGTCAAGAAGCAACCGCGTCAGACTACGAGCAGTACTTC. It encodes CASSQEATASDYEQYF.

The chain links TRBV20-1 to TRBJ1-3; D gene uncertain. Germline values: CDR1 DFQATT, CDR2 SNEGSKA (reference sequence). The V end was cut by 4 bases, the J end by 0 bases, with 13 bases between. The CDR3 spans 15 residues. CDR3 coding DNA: TGCAGTGCTACAGACCAGAGAAACTCTGGAAACACCATATATTTT. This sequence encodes CSATDQRNSGNTIYF.

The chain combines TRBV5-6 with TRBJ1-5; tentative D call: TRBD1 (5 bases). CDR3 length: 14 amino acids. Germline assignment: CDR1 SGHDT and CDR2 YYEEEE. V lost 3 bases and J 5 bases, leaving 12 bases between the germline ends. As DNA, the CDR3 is TGTGCCAGCAGCTCGGGACCGACCCATCAGCCCCAGCATTTT. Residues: CASSSGPTHQPQHF.